Sequencing of this T cell receptor (beta chain) was carried out in a study of identical twins (TCRdb year 2016). Background on the whole study: To test whether fetal clonotypes persist, this study deep-sequenced TCR alpha and beta repertoires from monozygotic twins, from unrelated adults of various ages, and from cord blood. To rule out contamination, replicate twin experiments were performed at different times with different library preparation protocols.

Overall study results and their limits: In monozygotic twins, recombination models systematically underestimated out-of-frame TCR alpha sharing, but the models matched the sharing seen between unrelated individuals. Compared with coincidental sharing between unrelated individuals, out-of-frame TCR alpha sequences shared between twins showed an excess of sequences with low generation probability. Conclusions relied on cross-sectional statistical analysis, since the same donors could not be followed over many years. Fewer insertions were carried by abundant cord blood beta clonotypes, a similar but weaker trend appeared in young adult naive repertoires, and no such trend appeared in memory repertoires. Invariant T cells such as MAIT and iNKT could partly confound zero-insertion analyses, though diverse VJ usage argued against this for most clonotypes. A weaker excess of twin sharing was found in beta out-of-frame sequences because the signal-to-noise ratio was lowered by fewer shared sequences.

Only healthy Caucasian donors were included. Three pairs of female monozygotic twins, all aged about 18 to 30 years, were included in the twin cohort. Peripheral blood mononuclear cells were used as the source from which RNA for TCR libraries was isolated. This clonotype was observed a few times. Its antigen remains unidentified. No base quality values were provided; no much bigger clone lies one nucleotide off. The method behind the library was 5' RACE. Instrument on record: Illumina HiSeq 2000. A universal primer binding site was added through template switching, and the final cDNA carried a unique molecular identifier so that TCR cDNA molecules could be counted accurately. Specific primers in the conserved constant-segment region were used to synthesize first-strand cDNA for the TCR alpha and beta chains. To control for contamination, each cDNA library was double barcoded with a SMART-Mk sample barcode plus Illumina barcodes. TruSeq adapter sequences along with Illumina sample barcodes were introduced in two successive PCR steps. The TCR alpha and beta cDNA libraries were sequenced on the Illumina HiSeq platform using custom primers. Per the source publication's procedure: MiGEC processed the raw reads to extract unique molecular identifiers, while MiXCR was used to determine the CDR3 positions. Recombination models were inferred per individual with the repgenHMM and IGoR tools using an EM algorithm. Shared clonotype analysis was performed with the tcR package in R, normalizing sharing by the product of cloneset sizes. To study raw recombination without the effects of thymic and clonal selection, out-of-frame nonproductive sequences were analyzed. Using fastp trimming at Q25 and MiXCR clonotype assembly, TCRdb reanalyzed the public sequencing data and kept in-frame beta chains. Each CDR3 protein gets just one entry, which takes the most common genes and DNA from the rows behind it. These V and J calls rely on TCRdb rather than the paper's analysis. The sample table holds approximately 600,000 distinct CDR3 sequences, of which around a tenth were seen once. The top ten hold roughly 3% of the sample.

The data were also submitted as part of a second study, on yellow fever vaccine responses in identical twins. As that second study puts it: The authors reported that the T cell response to vaccination in identical twins appeared partly convergent and partly personalized. The study precisely tracked vaccine-responding T cell clones in identical twins.

The TCR was taken from a woman between 18 and 30 years old in good health. Material: PBMCs.

The CDR3 region: CSVEGDGLAKNIQYF. The DNA reads as follows: TGCAGCGTTGAGGGCGATGGACTAGCCAAAAACATTCAGTACTTC. Recombination joined TRBV29-1 with TRBJ2-4; a weak D assignment points to TRBD2 (5 bases agree). The CDR3 starts with the cysteine, ends with the phenylalanine, and has 15 residues. Only the CDR3 part of the read is kept: 45 bases, read in frame from the first base. Trimming at the junction amounts to 3 bases on V and 0 bases on J, and the germline ends lie 12 bases apart. From a lookup of the germline V gene, CDR1 and CDR2 are SQVTM and ANQGSEA. Supplemented by the reference TRBV29-1 and TRBJ2-4 proteins around the CDR3, the complete variable domain is SAVISQKPSRDICQRGTSLTIQCQVDSQVTMMFWYRQQPGQSLTLIATANQGSEATYESGFVIDKFPISRPNLTFSTLTVSNMSPEDSSIYLCSVEGDGLAKNIQYFGAGTRLSVL.